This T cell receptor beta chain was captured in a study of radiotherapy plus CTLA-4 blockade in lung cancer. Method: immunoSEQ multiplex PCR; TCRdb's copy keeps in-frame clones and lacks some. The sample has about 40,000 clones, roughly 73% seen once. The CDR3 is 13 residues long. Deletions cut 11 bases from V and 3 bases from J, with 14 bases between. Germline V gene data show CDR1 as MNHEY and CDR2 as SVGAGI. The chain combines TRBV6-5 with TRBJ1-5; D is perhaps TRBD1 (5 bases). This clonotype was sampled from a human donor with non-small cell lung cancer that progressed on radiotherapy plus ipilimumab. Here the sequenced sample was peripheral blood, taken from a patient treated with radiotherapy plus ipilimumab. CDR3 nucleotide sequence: TGTGCCTCTCAGGGCAGGGTCAATCAGCCCCAGCATTTT. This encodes CASQGRVNQPQHF.